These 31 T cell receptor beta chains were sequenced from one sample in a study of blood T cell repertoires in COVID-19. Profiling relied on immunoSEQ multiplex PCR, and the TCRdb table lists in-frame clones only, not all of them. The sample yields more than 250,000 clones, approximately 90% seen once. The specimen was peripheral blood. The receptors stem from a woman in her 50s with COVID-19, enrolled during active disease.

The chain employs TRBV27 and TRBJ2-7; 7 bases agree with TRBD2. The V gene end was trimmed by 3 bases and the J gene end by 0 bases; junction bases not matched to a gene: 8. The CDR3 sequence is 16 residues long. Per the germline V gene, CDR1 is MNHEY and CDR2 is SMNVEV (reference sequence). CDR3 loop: CASSLGSGLVSYEQYF. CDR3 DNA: TGTGCCAGCAGTTTGGGGTCCGGACTAGTCTCCTACGAGCAGTACTTC.

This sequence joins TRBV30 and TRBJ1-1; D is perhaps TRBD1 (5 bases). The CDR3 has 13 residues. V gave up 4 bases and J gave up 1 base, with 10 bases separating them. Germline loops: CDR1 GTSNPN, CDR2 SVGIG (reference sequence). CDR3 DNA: TGTGCCTGGATGGGCAGGGCGAACACTGAAGCTTTCTTT. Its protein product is CAWMGRANTEAFF.

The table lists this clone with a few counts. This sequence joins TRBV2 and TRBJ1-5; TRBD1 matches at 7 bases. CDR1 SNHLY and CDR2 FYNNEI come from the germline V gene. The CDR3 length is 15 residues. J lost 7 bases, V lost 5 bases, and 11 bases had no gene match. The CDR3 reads CASSQDRRGGQPQHF. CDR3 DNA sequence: TGTGCCAGCAGTCAGGACAGGCGGGGGGGCCAGCCCCAGCATTTT.

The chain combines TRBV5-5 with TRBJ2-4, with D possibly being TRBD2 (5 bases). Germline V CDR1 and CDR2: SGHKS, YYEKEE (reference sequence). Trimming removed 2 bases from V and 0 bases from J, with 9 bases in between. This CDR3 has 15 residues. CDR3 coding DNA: TGTGCCAGCAGCTTCCGGGATCCAGCCAAAAACATTCAGTACTTC. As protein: CASSFRDPAKNIQYF.

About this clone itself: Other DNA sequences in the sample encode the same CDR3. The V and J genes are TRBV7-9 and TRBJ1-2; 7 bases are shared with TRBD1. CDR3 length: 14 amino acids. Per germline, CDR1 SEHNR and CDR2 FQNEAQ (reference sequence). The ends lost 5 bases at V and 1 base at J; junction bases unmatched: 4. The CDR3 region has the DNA TGTGCCAGCAGCCCGCGGGACAGTAACTATGGCTACACCTTC. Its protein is CASSPRDSNYGYTF.

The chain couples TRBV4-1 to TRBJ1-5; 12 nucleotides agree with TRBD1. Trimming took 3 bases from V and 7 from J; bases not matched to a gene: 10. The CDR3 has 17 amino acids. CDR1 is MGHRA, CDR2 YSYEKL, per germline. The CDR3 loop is CASSHTRDRGLRQPQHF. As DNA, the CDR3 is TGCGCCAGCAGCCACACCCGGGACAGGGGGCTGCGGCAGCCCCAGCATTTT.

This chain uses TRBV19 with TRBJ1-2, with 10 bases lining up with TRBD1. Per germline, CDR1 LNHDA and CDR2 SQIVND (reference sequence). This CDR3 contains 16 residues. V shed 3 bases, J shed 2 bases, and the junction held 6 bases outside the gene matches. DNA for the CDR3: TGTGCCAGTAGTATCCACCCGGGACAGGGGAACTATGGCTACACCTTC. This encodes CASSIHPGQGNYGYTF.

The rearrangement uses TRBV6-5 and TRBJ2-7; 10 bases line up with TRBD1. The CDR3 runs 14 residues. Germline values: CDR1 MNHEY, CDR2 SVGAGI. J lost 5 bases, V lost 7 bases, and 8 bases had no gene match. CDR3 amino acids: CASTRQGARNEQYF. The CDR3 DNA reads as TGTGCCAGCACCCGACAGGGGGCGAGGAACGAGCAGTACTTC.

The CDR3 DNA reads TGTGCCAGCAGCTTCAGCTCCTACGAGCAGTACTTC. Protein: CASSFSSYEQYF. J is TRBJ2-7 and V is TRBV5-5; D unclear. The CDR3 extends over 12 amino acids. Germline CDR1 is SGHKS and CDR2 is YYEKEE (reference sequence). Between the trimmed V and J ends, which lost 2 bases and 0 bases, there was a span of 3 bases.

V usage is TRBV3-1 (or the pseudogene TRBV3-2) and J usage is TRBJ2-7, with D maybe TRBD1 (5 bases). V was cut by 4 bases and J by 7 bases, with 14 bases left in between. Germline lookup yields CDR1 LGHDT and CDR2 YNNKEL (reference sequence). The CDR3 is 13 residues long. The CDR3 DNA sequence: TGTGCCAGCAGCCTTGGGGCCCCCCGGGAGCAGTACTTC. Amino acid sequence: CASSLGAPREQYF.

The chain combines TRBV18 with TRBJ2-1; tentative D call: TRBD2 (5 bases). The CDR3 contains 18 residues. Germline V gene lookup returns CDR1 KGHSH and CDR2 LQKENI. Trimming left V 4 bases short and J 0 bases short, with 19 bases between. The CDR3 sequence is CASSRKLLEVGSYNEQFF. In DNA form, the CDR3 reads TGTGCCAGCTCACGCAAATTACTAGAGGTGGGCTCCTACAATGAGCAGTTCTTC. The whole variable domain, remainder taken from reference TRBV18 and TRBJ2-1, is NAGVMQNPRHLVRRRGQEARLRCSPMKGHSHVYWYRQLPEEGLKFMVYLQKENIIDESGMPKERFSAEFPKEGPSILRIQQVVRGDSAAYFCASSRKLLEVGSYNEQFFGPGTRLTVL.

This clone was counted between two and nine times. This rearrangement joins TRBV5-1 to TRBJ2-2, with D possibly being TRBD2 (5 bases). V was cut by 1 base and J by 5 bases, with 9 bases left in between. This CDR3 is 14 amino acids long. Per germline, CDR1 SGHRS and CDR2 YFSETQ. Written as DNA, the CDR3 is TGCGCCAGCAGCTTGTATCCGGGAACCGGGGAGCTGTTTTTT. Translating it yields CASSLYPGTGELFF.

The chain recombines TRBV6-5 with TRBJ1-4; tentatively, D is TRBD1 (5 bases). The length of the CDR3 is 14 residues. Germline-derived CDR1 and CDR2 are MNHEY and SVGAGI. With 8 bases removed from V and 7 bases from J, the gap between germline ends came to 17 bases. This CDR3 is CASDPGGGFEKLFF. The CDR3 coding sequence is TGTGCCAGCGACCCGGGCGGGGGATTTGAAAAACTGTTTTTT.

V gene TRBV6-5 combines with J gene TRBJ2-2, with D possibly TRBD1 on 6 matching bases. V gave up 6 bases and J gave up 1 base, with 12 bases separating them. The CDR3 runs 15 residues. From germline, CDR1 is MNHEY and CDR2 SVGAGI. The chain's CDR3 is CASSRGRLNTGELFF. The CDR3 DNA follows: TGTGCCAGCAGCAGGGGACGTTTGAACACCGGGGAGCTGTTTTTT.

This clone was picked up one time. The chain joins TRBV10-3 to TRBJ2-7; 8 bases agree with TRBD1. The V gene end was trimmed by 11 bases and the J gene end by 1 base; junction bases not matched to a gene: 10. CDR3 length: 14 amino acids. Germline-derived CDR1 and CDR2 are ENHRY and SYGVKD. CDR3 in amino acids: CAAAGTGVSYEQYF. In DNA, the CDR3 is TGTGCCGCAGCCGGGACAGGCGTATCCTACGAGCAGTACTTC.

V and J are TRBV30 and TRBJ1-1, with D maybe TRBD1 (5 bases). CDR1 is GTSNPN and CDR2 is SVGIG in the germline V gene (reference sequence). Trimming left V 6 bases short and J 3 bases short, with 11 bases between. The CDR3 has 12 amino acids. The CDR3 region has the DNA TGTGCCTGCTTCAGGGAAGACACTGAAGCTTTCTTT. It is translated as CACFREDTEAFF.

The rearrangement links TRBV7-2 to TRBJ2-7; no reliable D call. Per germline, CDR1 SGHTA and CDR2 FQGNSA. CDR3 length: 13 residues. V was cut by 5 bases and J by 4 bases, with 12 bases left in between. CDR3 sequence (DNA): TGTGCCAGCAGCCCGCTCACCACTTACGAGCAGTACTTC. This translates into CASSPLTTYEQYF.

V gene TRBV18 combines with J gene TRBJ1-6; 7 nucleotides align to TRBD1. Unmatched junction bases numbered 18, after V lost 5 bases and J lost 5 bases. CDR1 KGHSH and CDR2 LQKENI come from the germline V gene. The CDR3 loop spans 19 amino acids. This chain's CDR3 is CASSYQGVSTALNNSPLHF. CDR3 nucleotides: TGTGCCAGCTCATATCAGGGGGTTTCGACCGCCCTCAATAATTCACCCCTCCACTTT. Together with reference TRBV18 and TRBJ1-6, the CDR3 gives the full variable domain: NAGVMQNPRHLVRRRGQEARLRCSPMKGHSHVYWYRQLPEEGLKFMVYLQKENIIDESGMPKERFSAEFPKEGPSILRIQQVVRGDSAAYFCASSYQGVSTALNNSPLHFGNGTRLTVT.

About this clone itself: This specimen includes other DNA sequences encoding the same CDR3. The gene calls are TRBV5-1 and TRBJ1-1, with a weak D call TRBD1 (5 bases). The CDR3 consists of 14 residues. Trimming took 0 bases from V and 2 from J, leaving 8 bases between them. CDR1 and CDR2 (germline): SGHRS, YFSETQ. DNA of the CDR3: TGCGCCAGCAGCTTGGAGGGGCGAAACACTGAAGCTTTCTTT. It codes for CASSLEGRNTEAFF.

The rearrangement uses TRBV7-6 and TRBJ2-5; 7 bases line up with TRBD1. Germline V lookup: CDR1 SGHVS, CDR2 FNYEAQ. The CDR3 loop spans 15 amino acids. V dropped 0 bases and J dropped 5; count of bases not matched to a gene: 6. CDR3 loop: CASSLAGQLGETQYF. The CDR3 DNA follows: TGTGCCAGCAGCTTAGCGGGACAGCTGGGGGAGACCCAGTACTTC.

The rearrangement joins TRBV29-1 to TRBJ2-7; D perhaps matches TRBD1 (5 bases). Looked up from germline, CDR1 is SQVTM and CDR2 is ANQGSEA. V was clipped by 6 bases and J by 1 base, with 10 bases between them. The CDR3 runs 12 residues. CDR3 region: CSVPGLSYEQYF. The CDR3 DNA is TGCAGCGTACCAGGGTTATCCTACGAGCAGTACTTC.

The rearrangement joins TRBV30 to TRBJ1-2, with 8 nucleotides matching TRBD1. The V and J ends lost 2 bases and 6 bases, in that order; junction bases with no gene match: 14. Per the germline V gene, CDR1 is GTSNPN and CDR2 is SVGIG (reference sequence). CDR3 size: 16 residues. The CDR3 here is CAWSRDRLRADNGYTF. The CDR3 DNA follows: TGTGCCTGGAGTCGGGACAGGCTCCGGGCGGATAATGGCTACACCTTC.

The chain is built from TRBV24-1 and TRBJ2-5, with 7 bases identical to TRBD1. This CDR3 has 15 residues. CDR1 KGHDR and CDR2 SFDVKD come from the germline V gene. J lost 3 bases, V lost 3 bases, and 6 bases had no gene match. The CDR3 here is CATSDPRDSKETQYF. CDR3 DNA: TGTGCCACCAGTGATCCGAGGGACAGTAAAGAGACCCAGTACTTC.

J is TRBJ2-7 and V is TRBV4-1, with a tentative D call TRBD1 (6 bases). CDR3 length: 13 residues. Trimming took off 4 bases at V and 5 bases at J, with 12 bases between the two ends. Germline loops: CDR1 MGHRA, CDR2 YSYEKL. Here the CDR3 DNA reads TGCGCCAGCAGCCCGAAGGGGGTGAACGAGCAGTACTTC. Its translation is CASSPKGVNEQYF.

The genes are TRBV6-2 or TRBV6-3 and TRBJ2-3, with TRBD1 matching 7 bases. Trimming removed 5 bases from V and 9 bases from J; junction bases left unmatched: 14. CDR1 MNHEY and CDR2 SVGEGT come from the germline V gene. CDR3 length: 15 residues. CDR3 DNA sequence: TGTGCCAGCAGTGCACCGGGACAGTCGTCCGGCACGCAGTATTTT. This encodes CASSAPGQSSGTQYF.

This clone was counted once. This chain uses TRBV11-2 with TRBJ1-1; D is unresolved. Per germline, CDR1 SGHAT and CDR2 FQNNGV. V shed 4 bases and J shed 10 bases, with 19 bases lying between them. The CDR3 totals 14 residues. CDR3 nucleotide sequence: TGTGCCAGCAGCTCCAGGCTCGTCAGCCCGATAGCTTTCTTT. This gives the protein CASSSRLVSPIAFF. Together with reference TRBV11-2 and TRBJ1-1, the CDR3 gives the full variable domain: EAGVAQSPRYKIIEKRQSVAFWCNPISGHATLYWYQQILGQGPKLLIQFQNNGVVDDSQLPKDRFSAERLKGVDSTLKIQPAKLEDSAVYLCASSSRLVSPIAFFGQGTRLTVV.

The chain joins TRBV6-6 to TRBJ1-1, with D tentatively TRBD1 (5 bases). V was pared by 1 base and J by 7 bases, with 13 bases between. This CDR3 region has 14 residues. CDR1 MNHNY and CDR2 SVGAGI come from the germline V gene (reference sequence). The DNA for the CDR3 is TGTGCCAGCAGTTACTTCAGGGAGGCGGGTGAAGCTTTCTTT. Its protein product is CASSYFREAGEAFF.

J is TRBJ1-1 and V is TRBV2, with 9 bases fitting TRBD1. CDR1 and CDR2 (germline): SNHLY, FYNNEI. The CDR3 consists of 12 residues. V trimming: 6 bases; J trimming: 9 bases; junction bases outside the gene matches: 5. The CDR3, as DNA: TGTGCCAGCAGCGAACAGGGGGCGCAAGCTTTCTTT. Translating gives CASSEQGAQAFF.

The CDR3 reads CASSSTRLANYNEQFF. CDR3 DNA: TGTGCCAGCAGTTCAACCCGACTAGCGAATTACAATGAGCAGTTCTTC. V and J are TRBV6-6 and TRBJ2-1, with TRBD2 identical over 8 bases. V lost 4 bases and J lost 4; bases outside the gene matches: 9. Germline V gene sequence: CDR1 MNHNY, CDR2 SVGAGI (reference sequence). The CDR3 totals 16 residues.

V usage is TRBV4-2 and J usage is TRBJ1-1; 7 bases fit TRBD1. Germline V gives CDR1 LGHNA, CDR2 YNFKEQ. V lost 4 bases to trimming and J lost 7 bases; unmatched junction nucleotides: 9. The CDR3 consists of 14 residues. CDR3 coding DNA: TGTGCCAGCAGCCCGGAAGGGACAGTTGGTGAAGCTTTCTTT. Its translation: CASSPEGTVGEAFF.

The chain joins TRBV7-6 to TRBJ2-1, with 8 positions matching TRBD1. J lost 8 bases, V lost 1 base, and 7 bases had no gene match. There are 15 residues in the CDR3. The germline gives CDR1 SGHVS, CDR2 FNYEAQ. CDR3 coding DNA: TGTGCCAGCAGCTTAGTAACAGGGGGAGAATATGAGCAGTTCTTC. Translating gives CASSLVTGGEYEQFF.